Listed here are 15 T cell receptor beta chains from one sample, sequenced in a study of T cells in Graves' hyperthyroidism and ophthalmopathy (dated by TCRdb to 2018 to 2020). Library prep was done by multiplex PCR. The sample was run on an Illumina HiSeq 2000. The TCR beta CDR3 regions were amplified from the RNA transcripts. A first-round RT-PCR of the TCR CDR3 used the HTBI primer set with the Qiagen OneStep RT-PCR kit. TCRdb trimmed public reads at Q25 via fastp, called clones via MiXCR and kept in-frame beta chains. Rows with one shared CDR3 protein collapse into an entry with the most common genes and DNA. The sample records hundreds of thousands of distinct CDR3 sequences, roughly a sixth of which are singletons. Of the sample, around 3.3% is held by the ten largest clones. What was sequenced was blood. These receptors all stem from a middle-aged woman with Graves' ophthalmopathy.

This clonotype turned up a few times. The chain employs TRBV5-5 and TRBJ1-5, with 7 bases fitting TRBD1. V lost 2 bases, J lost 3 bases, and 11 bases stayed unmatched. CDR1 and CDR2 (germline): SGHKS, YYEKEE (reference sequence). This CDR3 is built from 17 residues. For the CDR3, the DNA is TGTGCCAGCAGCTTCCGTGCCGGGGACAGCCTCAATCAGCCCCAGCATTTT. Its translation: CASSFRAGDSLNQPQHF.

The table lists this clonotype with many counts. V is TRBV12-3 or TRBV12-4 and J is TRBJ2-7, with 9 bases aligning to TRBD1. The length of the CDR3 is 16 residues. V was pared by 2 bases and J by 5 bases, with 10 bases of the junction left unmatched. The CDR3 nucleotides read TGTGCCAGCAGTTTAAACCCGGGACAGGGTGCCCACGAGCAGTACTTC. Protein sequence: CASSLNPGQGAHEQYF.

The chain links TRBV27 to TRBJ1-1; D is unclear. This CDR3 contains 15 residues. Germline V gene data show CDR1 as MNHEY and CDR2 as SMNVEV (reference sequence). The V and J ends lost 5 bases and 0 bases respectively, with 13 bases between them. Here the CDR3 reads CASSPMGKMNTEAFF. DNA of the CDR3: TGTGCCAGCAGTCCCATGGGGAAAATGAACACTGAAGCTTTCTTT.

This clonotype was counted ten times or more. This chain connects TRBV20-1 to TRBJ2-7; 9 positions agree with TRBD1. Germline V CDR1 and CDR2: DFQATT, SNEGSKA (reference sequence). V lost 7 bases to trimming and J lost 4 bases; unmatched junction nucleotides: 8. The CDR3 spans 13 residues. CDR3 loop: CSVKGQGSYEQYF. Written as DNA, the CDR3 is TGCAGTGTGAAGGGACAGGGATCTTACGAGCAGTACTTC.

The gene calls are TRBV10-3 and TRBJ2-1; the match to TRBD1 covers 7 bases. Judging by the DNA end, TRBJ2-7 fits better; the J call may be wrong. The V gene's germline CDR1 is ENHRY and CDR2 SYGVKD. This CDR3 is 12 amino acids long. The CDR3 bases are TGTGCCATCAGTTCAACAGGGGATGAGCAGTACTTC. It encodes CAISSTGDEQYF.

With regard to this clonotype: One end of the junction is discordant with germline, which a read error may explain. This chain connects TRBV11-2 to TRBJ1-1, with a tentative D call TRBD1 (5 bases). Per the germline V gene, CDR1 is SGHAT and CDR2 is FQNNGV. The CDR3 is 15 amino acids. In nucleotides, the CDR3 is TGTACCAGCAGCTTAGACGGGGGAGGTAACACTGAAGCTTTCTTT. This sequence encodes CTSSLDGGGNTEAFF.

The J gene is TRBJ2-5, the V gene TRBV28; D is perhaps TRBD2 (6 bases). CDR3 length: 14 amino acids. The germline gives CDR1 MDHEN, CDR2 SYDVKM. The V gene lost 8 bases and the J gene lost 5 bases, with 18 bases spanning the gap. This chain's CDR3 is CASWTGGTWETQYF. The CDR3 DNA sequence: TGTGCCAGCTGGACTGGCGGGACGTGGGAGACCCAGTACTTC.

This clonotype was seen a few times. V gene TRBV5-1 combines with J gene TRBJ1-4, with TRBD1 matching over 7 bases. V lost 3 bases and J lost 2; bases outside the gene matches: 7. Looked up from germline, CDR1 is SGHRS and CDR2 is YFSETQ. The CDR3 is made up of 16 amino acids. The CDR3 reads CASSYRDRRTNEKLFF. CDR3 sequence (DNA): TGCGCCAGCAGCTACCGGGACAGACGCACTAATGAAAAACTGTTTTTT. Variable domain in full (rest from reference TRBV5-1 and TRBJ1-4): KAGVTQTPRYLIKTRGQQVTLSCSPISGHRSVSWYQQTPGQGLQFLFEYFSETQRNKGNFPGRFSGRQFSNSRSEMNVSTLELGDSALYLCASSYRDRRTNEKLFFGSGTQLSVL.

The genes are TRBV7-9 and TRBJ2-6, with D hard to call. CDR1 is SEHNR, CDR2 FQNEAQ, per germline (reference sequence). The CDR3 is 15 amino acids. V lost 5 bases, J lost 4 bases, and 12 bases lay in between. Here the CDR3 DNA reads TGTGCCAGCAGCGCCCGGAGTGGAGGGGCCAACGTCCTGACTTTC. It codes for CASSARSGGANVLTF.

This clonotype was recorded a few times. This sequence may be a read error, since a much larger clone differs from it by one base. This chain uses TRBV3-1 with TRBJ1-4; D perhaps matches TRBD1 (5 bases). V dropped 0 bases and J dropped 7 bases, with 15 bases sitting between them. The V gene's germline CDR1 is LGHDT and CDR2 YNNKEL (reference sequence). This CDR3 contains 16 residues. The CDR3 DNA reads as TGTGCCAGCAGCCAAGAGGGGACGTTGAATCCTGAAAAACTGTTTTTT. This encodes CASSQEGTLNPEKLFF.

This clonotype was seen a few times. The chain carries TRBV11-1 and TRBJ2-5, with D perhaps TRBD1 (6 bases). The V and J ends lost 1 base and 0 bases respectively, with 9 bases between them. The CDR3 covers 15 residues. CDR1 is SGHAT, CDR2 FQDESV, per germline (reference sequence). CDR3 coding DNA: TGTGCCAGCAGCTTAGGGGACACGTACCAAGAGACCCAGTACTTC. Its translation is CASSLGDTYQETQYF. Full variable domain (rest looked up from reference TRBV11-1 and TRBJ2-5): EAEVAQSPRYKITEKSQAVAFWCDPISGHATLYWYRQILGQGPELLVQFQDESVVDDSQLPKDRFSAERLKGVDSTLKIQPAELGDSAMYLCASSLGDTYQETQYFGPGTRLLVL.

This clonotype came up many times. The V call is TRBV20-1, the J call TRBJ1-5; 10 positions agree with TRBD1. The germline V gene encodes CDR1 DFQATT and CDR2 SNEGSKA (reference sequence). The CDR3 extends over 14 amino acids. The junction had 7 bases not matched to a gene; V was cut back by 5 bases and J by 6 bases. CDR3 residues: CSAEGQGGLQPQHF. The CDR3, as DNA: TGCAGTGCTGAAGGACAGGGGGGTCTTCAGCCCCAGCATTTT.

This clonotype was counted only a few times. A read error may produce the germline difference seen at one junction end. This chain links TRBV12-3 or TRBV12-4 with TRBJ2-7, with 10 positions matching TRBD1. The CDR3 extends over 13 amino acids. The CDR3, as DNA: TGTGCCAGCAGGGACAGGGGGTCCTTCGAGCAGTACTTC. It specifies CASRDRGSFEQYF.

This clonotype was picked up a small number of times. The chain has TRBV24-1 and TRBJ1-1; a possible D gene is TRBD1 (5 bases). The CDR3 has 17 residues. Germline CDR1 reads KGHDR; CDR2 reads SFDVKD. V was shortened by 2 bases and J by 3 bases, with 18 bases between the two germline ends. The CDR3 DNA reads TGTGCCACCAGTGATTCATACCCAGGGATCGAGGACACTGAAGCTTTCTTT. It is translated as CATSDSYPGIEDTEAFF.

At least ten counts were recorded for this clonotype. The chain employs TRBV2 and TRBJ1-4; a weak D match, TRBD1 (6 bases). This CDR3 contains 17 residues. Per the germline V gene, CDR1 is SNHLY and CDR2 is FYNNEI. Trimming took off 3 bases at V and 2 bases at J, with 16 bases between the two ends. CDR3 in DNA: TGTGCCAGCAGTGAGGCGGGGCAGGGGAACACTAATGAAAAACTGTTTTTT. Amino acid sequence: CASSEAGQGNTNEKLFF.